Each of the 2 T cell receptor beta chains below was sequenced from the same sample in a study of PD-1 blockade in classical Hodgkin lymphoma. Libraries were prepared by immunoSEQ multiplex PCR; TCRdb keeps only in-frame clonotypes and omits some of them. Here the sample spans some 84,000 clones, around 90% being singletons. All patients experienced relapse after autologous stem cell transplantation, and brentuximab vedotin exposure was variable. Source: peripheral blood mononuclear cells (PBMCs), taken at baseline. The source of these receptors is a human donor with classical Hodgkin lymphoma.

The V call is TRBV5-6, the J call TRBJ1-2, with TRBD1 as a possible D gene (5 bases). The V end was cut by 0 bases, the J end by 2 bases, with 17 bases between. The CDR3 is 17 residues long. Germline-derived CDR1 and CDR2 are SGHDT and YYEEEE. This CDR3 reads CASSLEAAGVWNYGYTF. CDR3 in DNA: TGTGCCAGCAGCTTGGAAGCTGCGGGGGTATGGAACTATGGCTACACCTTC.

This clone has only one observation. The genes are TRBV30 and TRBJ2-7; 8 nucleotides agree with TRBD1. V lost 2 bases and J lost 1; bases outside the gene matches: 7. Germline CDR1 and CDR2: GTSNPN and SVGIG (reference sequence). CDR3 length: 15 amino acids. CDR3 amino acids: CAWSPGTGWSYEQYF. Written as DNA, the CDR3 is TGTGCCTGGAGTCCCGGGACAGGATGGTCCTACGAGCAGTACTTC.